A single sample is the source of the 14 T cell receptor beta chains below, sequenced in a study of blood T cell repertoires in COVID-19. Profiled with immunoSEQ multiplex PCR; TCRdb holds only in-frame clones, not every one. The data hold about 230,000 clones, with roughly 89% observed a single time. Sequences were obtained from PBMCs or T cells enriched from blood (not recorded which). These receptors originate from a woman aged 30 to 39 with acute COVID-19.

V usage is TRBV7-3 and J usage is TRBJ2-5; 8 bases agree with TRBD1. The CDR3 spans 15 residues. The ends lost 5 bases at V and 5 bases at J; junction bases unmatched: 10. Per germline, CDR1 SGHTA and CDR2 FQGTGA. The CDR3 nucleotides are TGTGCCAGCAGCATCACCCCAGGGGGCTGGGAGACCCAGTACTTC. This encodes CASSITPGGWETQYF.

The CDR3 here is CASSLGQGSRADTQYF. The DNA for the CDR3 is TGCGCCAGCAGCTTGGGACAGGGCTCTAGGGCAGATACGCAGTATTTT. The V gene is TRBV5-1, the J gene TRBJ2-3, with 7 bases identical to TRBD1. In germline, CDR1 is SGHRS, CDR2 YFSETQ. With 0 bases clipped from V and 4 bases from J, the junction kept 8 bases outside the gene matches. This CDR3 has 16 amino acids.

The gene calls are TRBV4-3 and TRBJ2-2, with 8 bases fitting TRBD1. The germline V gene encodes CDR1 LGHNA and CDR2 YSLEER. CDR3 length: 17 residues. Germline trimming cut 1 base from V and 2 bases from J; bases unmatched to any gene: 6. The CDR3 region is CASSQGQGQANTGELFF. In DNA form, the CDR3 reads TGCGCCAGCAGCCAAGGGCAGGGACAGGCAAACACCGGGGAGCTGTTTTTT.

The chain couples TRBV28 to TRBJ1-1; perhaps TRBD1 as D (5 bases). CDR3 length: 11 residues. Per the germline V gene, CDR1 is MDHEN and CDR2 is SYDVKM. CDR3 nucleotide sequence: TGTGGCGCCCGAAGGGGAACTGAAGCTTTCTTT. This gives the protein CGARRGTEAFF.

The chain uses TRBV9 and TRBJ1-5; D possibly corresponds to TRBD1 (5 bases). Per germline, CDR1 SGDLS and CDR2 YYNGEE. Trimming shortened V by 3 bases and J by 3 bases, and 7 bases separated the two germline ends. This CDR3 has 13 amino acids. The CDR3 protein is CASSAGDNQPQHF. The CDR3 nucleotides are TGTGCCAGCAGCGCGGGGGACAATCAGCCCCAGCATTTT.

The rearrangement uses TRBV6-6 and TRBJ1-4; D unresolved. Germline values: CDR1 MNHNY, CDR2 SVGAGI (reference sequence). The CDR3 sequence is 13 residues long. Trimming cost V 0 bases and J 7 bases, with 6 bases left between them. The CDR3 is CASSYSISEKLFF. The CDR3 DNA sequence: TGTGCCAGCAGTTACTCGATCAGTGAAAAACTGTTTTTT.

This chain connects TRBV5-6 to TRBJ2-7; 9 nucleotides align to TRBD1. This CDR3 comprises 13 residues. The V segment lost 4 bases and the J segment 6 bases; nucleotides outside the gene matches: 5. The germline V gene encodes CDR1 SGHDT and CDR2 YYEEEE. In DNA form, the CDR3 reads TGTGCCAGCAGCGGGGGACAGGGAACCGAGCAGTACTTC. Translating gives CASSGGQGTEQYF.

The chain combines TRBV19 with TRBJ1-4, with 7 bases aligning to TRBD1. After removal of 6 bases from V and 4 bases from J, the junction contained 8 bases not matched to a gene. This CDR3 region has 15 residues. Per the germline V gene, CDR1 is LNHDA and CDR2 is SQIVND (reference sequence). The CDR3 bases are TGTGCCAGTAGCCAGAGGACAGGCGATAATGAAAAACTGTTTTTT. This codes for CASSQRTGDNEKLFF.

J is TRBJ1-6 and V is TRBV30; D gene uncertain. The V and J ends lost 4 bases and 6 bases respectively, with 10 bases between them. The CDR3 extends over 13 amino acids. Germline V gene data show CDR1 as GTSNPN and CDR2 as SVGIG (reference sequence). The CDR3 sequence: CAWKGVGNSPLHF. The CDR3 nucleotides are TGTGCCTGGAAAGGAGTTGGTAATTCACCCCTCCACTTT.

The V and J genes are TRBV30 and TRBJ2-3, with 7 positions matching TRBD1. The junction had 2 bases not matched to a gene; V was cut back by 5 bases and J by 0 bases. Germline-derived CDR1 and CDR2 are GTSNPN and SVGIG (reference sequence). This CDR3 has 13 amino acids. The CDR3 coding sequence is TGTGCCTGGTCCAGGGGGAGCACAGATACGCAGTATTTT. Its protein is CAWSRGSTDTQYF.

The chain uses TRBV19 and TRBJ2-7; 9 nucleotides match TRBD2. Trimming removed 4 bases from V and 0 bases from J; junction bases left unmatched: 7. The length of the CDR3 is 16 residues. The germline V gene encodes CDR1 LNHDA and CDR2 SQIVND (reference sequence). The CDR3 region is CASSRASGVNSYEQYF. In DNA form, the CDR3 reads TGTGCCAGTAGTAGAGCTAGCGGGGTAAACTCCTACGAGCAGTACTTC.

This chain joins TRBV5-1 and TRBJ2-2, with TRBD2 matching 8 bases. CDR1 is SGHRS and CDR2 is YFSETQ in the germline V gene. The CDR3 spans 15 residues. After removal of 4 bases from V and 3 bases from J, the junction contained 5 bases not matched to a gene. The CDR3: CASSQGLDYTGELFF. The CDR3 DNA reads as TGCGCCAGCAGCCAGGGACTAGATTACACCGGGGAGCTGTTTTTT.

The rearrangement uses TRBV24-1 and TRBJ1-1; D remains unclear. The germline CDR1 and CDR2 sequences are KGHDR and SFDVKD. This CDR3 contains 15 residues. V lost 3 bases to trimming and J lost 0 bases, with 10 bases between them. DNA for the CDR3: TGTGCCACCAGTGATATGGGAGGGATGAACACTGAAGCTTTCTTT. As protein: CATSDMGGMNTEAFF.

The chain combines TRBV7-3 with TRBJ2-3; D perhaps matches TRBD2 (6 bases). Trimming left V 2 bases short and J 7 bases short, with 34 bases between. The germline V gene has CDR1 SGHTA and CDR2 FQGTGA. CDR3 size: 21 residues. The CDR3 DNA sequence: TGTGCCAGCAGCTTAGGGCCGACTAGACGTTTTGAGCAAAACGAGACAAATACGCAGTATTTT. Translated, it gives CASSLGPTRRFEQNETNTQYF.